Sequencing of this T cell receptor (beta chain) was carried out in a study of CD8 T cells in ankylosing spondylitis. Regarding this clonotype: Its specificity is unknown. The junction and the germline gene differ at one end; a read error may be behind it.

Study conclusions and caveats: Reportedly, disease-linked clones are significantly enriched in ankylosing spondylitis patients' matched synovial fluid. A subset of motif variants has previously been described in the synovial fluid and blood of reactive arthritis. Ankylosing spondylitis blood seemed to carry a telltale TCR beta motif made of fewer than ten highly homologous variants.

Using quantitative 5'-RACE with molecular barcodes, the authors made TCR beta libraries. MiXCR, applied by TCRdb to the 5' RACE reads, yields one record per CDR3 protein. In the table there are tens of thousands of distinct CDR3 sequences, approximately 5.9% of which are singletons. Germline CDR1 is DFQATT and CDR2 is SNEGSKA (reference sequence). This CDR3 is built from 13 residues. The specimen was blood, either unsorted or a sorted T cell fraction (not recorded which). The rearrangement joins TRBV20-1 to TRBJ2-5; no clear D gene. This TCR was sampled from a male donor with ankylosing spondylitis or in good health (not recorded which). As DNA, the CDR3 is TGCAGCGCTAGGATAGGCGTACGAGAGACCCAGTACTTC. It is translated as CSARIGVRETQYF.